A selection of T cell receptor beta chains follows, all from one sample in a study of spatial heterogeneity in lung cancer. In TCRdb, the 5' RACE reads were re-called with MiXCR into one record per CDR3 protein. The sample yields about 92,000 distinct CDR3 sequences, 12% seen once. The sample was PBMCs, taken at surgery. These receptors were collected from a male donor with early-stage non-small cell lung cancer. Both conserved end residues are part of each CDR3. A D gene is named only where the DNA matches it firmly. Part of the rows lack a size; the others show once, few, many or a class for expanded clones.

J gene	clone size	V gene	D gene	CDR3 length	CDR3 protein	CDR3 DNA
TRBJ1-6	-	TRBV5-5	-	14	CASSGDGRNSPLHF	TGTGCCAGCAGCGGGGACGGGAGAAATTCACCCCTCCACTTT
TRBJ1-2	-	TRBV20-1	-	15	CSARSNRAPNYGYTF	TGCAGTGCTAGATCAAACAGGGCTCCTAACTATGGCTACACCTTC
TRBJ1-1	-	TRBV11-2	-	15	CASSLLLGGATEAFF	TGTGCCAGCAGCTTACTCTTGGGAGGGGCCACTGAAGCTTTCTTT
TRBJ2-2	-	TRBV5-6	-	15	CASSLGGIATGELFF	TGTGCCAGCAGCTTGGGTGGGATCGCCACCGGGGAGCTGTTTTTT
TRBJ1-2	few	TRBV15	-	16	CATSRDQTRVPHGYTF	TGTGCCACCAGCAGAGATCAGACGAGGGTCCCCCATGGCTACACCTTC
TRBJ1-6	few	TRBV13	TRBD1	17	CASSLGGTGFHNSPLHF	TGTGCCAGCAGCTTAGGGGGGACAGGGTTCCACAATTCACCCCTCCACTTT
TRBJ2-5	many	TRBV10-3	-	15	CAISETSSTQETQYF	TGTGCCATCAGTGAGACCTCTAGCACCCAAGAGACCCAGTACTTC
TRBJ1-1	-	TRBV28	TRBD1	15	CASSLGQGARTEAFF	TGTGCCAGCAGTCTGGGACAGGGGGCAAGGACTGAAGCTTTCTTT
TRBJ2-1	few	TRBV20-1	TRBD2	12	CSGLAAYNEQFF	TGCAGTGGCCTAGCGGCCTACAATGAGCAGTTCTTC
TRBJ1-5	-	TRBV20-1	TRBD1	16	CSATLSGTGGNQPQHF	TGCAGTGCGACCCTATCGGGGACAGGTGGTAATCAGCCCCAGCATTTT
TRBJ2-7	-	TRBV6-2/TRBV6-3	-	12	CASSYMVYEQYF	TGTGCCAGCAGTTATATGGTCTACGAGCAGTACTTC
TRBJ2-1	-	TRBV5-1	-	14	CASSLIPSYNEQFF	TGCGCCAGCAGCTTGATCCCTAGCTATAATGAGCAGTTCTTC
TRBJ2-5	few	TRBV28	-	15	CASSSQTRTQETQYF	TGTGCCAGCAGTTCCCAGACGCGGACCCAAGAGACCCAGTACTTC
TRBJ2-7	many	TRBV5-1	-	14	CASSVIRGSDEQYF	TGCGCCAGCAGCGTCATTCGGGGGTCCGACGAGCAGTACTTC
TRBJ1-1	-	TRBV4-3	-	15	CASSQQRASRTEAFF	TGCGCCAGCAGCCAACAAAGAGCGAGTAGAACTGAAGCTTTCTTT
TRBJ2-7	-	TRBV7-2	-	14	CASSLKRDSYEQYF	TGTGCCAGCAGCTTAAAGCGCGACAGCTACGAGCAGTACTTC
TRBJ2-7	few	TRBV5-1	TRBD2	17	CASSLEAPGLASSEQYF	TGCGCCAGCAGCTTGGAAGCTCCGGGACTAGCCTCCTCCGAGCAGTACTTC
TRBJ2-5	-	TRBV28	TRBD2	13	CASSRGLAETQYF	TGTGCCAGCAGCCGCGGACTAGCGGAGACCCAGTACTTC
TRBJ2-1	-	TRBV5-1	TRBD2	15	CASSLTTSGHNEQFF	TGCGCCAGCAGCTTGACGACTAGCGGGCACAATGAGCAGTTCTTC
TRBJ2-5	few	TRBV14	TRBD2	16	CASSHQLAFGGETQYF	TGTGCCAGCAGCCACCAACTAGCGTTCGGGGGAGAGACCCAGTACTTC
TRBJ2-3	-	TRBV6-2/TRBV6-3	TRBD2	16	CASRPHTSGGTDTQYF	TGTGCCAGCAGACCCCATACTAGCGGGGGGACAGATACGCAGTATTTT
TRBJ2-3	-	TRBV7-2	-	15	CASSLGAPKVDTQYF	TGTGCCAGCAGCTTAGGAGCGCCTAAGGTGGATACGCAGTATTTT
TRBJ2-7	-	TRBV20-1	TRBD1	15	CSARDGRDRGYEQYF	TGCAGTGCTAGAGATGGCCGGGACAGGGGCTACGAGCAGTACTTC
TRBJ2-1	-	TRBV20-1	TRBD2	19	CSATSQTSGGISSYNEQFF	TGCAGTGCCACCTCCCAGACTAGCGGGGGAATTAGCTCCTACAATGAGCAGTTCTTC
TRBJ2-4	many	TRBV10-1	TRBD2	16	CASSERAGDSKNIQYF	TGCGCCAGCAGTGAACGAGCGGGGGACTCCAAAAACATTCAGTACTTC
TRBJ1-2	-	TRBV28	-	15	CASSLFPGWNYGYTF	TGTGCCAGCAGTTTATTTCCAGGGTGGAACTATGGCTACACCTTC
TRBJ2-5	-	TRBV6-2/TRBV6-3	TRBD2	19	CASSYSTASGSLGPETQYF	TGTGCCAGCAGTTACTCGACGGCTAGCGGGAGTCTCGGGCCAGAGACCCAGTACTTC
TRBJ2-3	many	TRBV7-2	-	15	CASSLVASHTDTQYF	TGTGCCAGCAGCTTAGTTGCCTCCCACACAGATACGCAGTATTTT
TRBJ2-3	-	TRBV29-1	TRBD2	15	CSVPGTSGALYTQYF	TGCAGCGTACCTGGGACTAGCGGGGCCCTTTATACGCAGTATTTT
TRBJ2-7	few	TRBV9	TRBD1	14	CASSVGDRVREQYF	TGTGCCAGCAGCGTAGGGGACAGGGTCCGGGAGCAGTACTTC
TRBJ1-1	-	TRBV4-1	-	13	CASSGVGDPEAFF	TGCGCCAGCAGCGGCGTGGGTGACCCTGAAGCTTTCTTT
TRBJ2-3	-	TRBV27	TRBD2	16	CASTPLWLAGGDTQYF	TGTGCCAGCACCCCCTTATGGCTAGCGGGAGGAGATACGCAGTATTTT
TRBJ2-2	-	TRBV6-2/TRBV6-3	-	11	CASGNTGELFF	TGTGCCAGCGGTAACACCGGGGAGCTGTTTTTT
TRBJ1-5	-	TRBV28	TRBD1	16	CASSSGGQGGNQPQHF	TGTGCCAGCAGTTCGGGGGGACAGGGTGGCAATCAGCCCCAGCATTTT
TRBJ2-7	-	TRBV28	TRBD2	16	CASSLPQGSGTYEQYF	TGTGCCAGCAGTTTACCTCAGGGTAGCGGGACCTACGAGCAGTACTTC
TRBJ2-5	-	TRBV3-1	-	11	CASSQVETQYF	TGTGCCAGCAGCCAAGTCGAGACCCAGTACTTC
TRBJ1-5	few	TRBV2	-	14	CASSRRNSNQPQHF	TGTGCCAGCAGTCGCAGGAATAGCAATCAGCCCCAGCATTTT
TRBJ2-1	many	TRBV5-1	-	13	CASSLGLVSEQFF	TGCGCCAGCAGCTTGGGACTAGTCAGTGAGCAGTTCTTC
TRBJ2-1	-	TRBV3-2	-	15	CASSQESSGGNEQFF	TGTGCCAGCAGCCAAGAGTCTAGCGGCGGCAATGAGCAGTTCTTC
TRBJ2-3	-	TRBV20-1	TRBD2	18	CSARDWGLAGGPSDTQYF	TGCAGTGCTAGAGATTGGGGACTAGCGGGGGGGCCGTCCGATACGCAGTATTTT
TRBJ1-6	many	TRBV28	-	13	CASRGVNNSPLHF	TGTGCCAGCAGGGGGGTAAATAATTCACCCCTCCACTTT
TRBJ2-1	-	TRBV6-6	TRBD2	17	CASSPWTSGGRDNEQFF	TGTGCCAGCAGCCCTTGGACTAGCGGGGGTCGGGACAATGAGCAGTTCTTC
TRBJ2-1	few	TRBV28	TRBD2	15	CASSESGRGRNEQFF	TGTGCCAGCAGTGAAAGCGGGAGAGGTCGGAATGAGCAGTTCTTC
TRBJ2-3	few	TRBV7-8	-	16	CASSLGAGPHTDTQYF	TGTGCCAGCAGCTTAGGTGCGGGACCCCACACAGATACGCAGTATTTT
TRBJ2-1	many	TRBV2	-	14	CASSRGLSYNEQFF	TGTGCCAGCAGTCGGGGTCTTTCCTACAATGAGCAGTTCTTC
TRBJ2-7	few	TRBV3-1	-	12	CASSNPVGEQYF	TGTGCCAGCAGCAACCCCGTTGGCGAGCAGTACTTC
TRBJ2-2	-	TRBV29-1	TRBD2	14	CSVHSGANTGELFF	TGCAGCGTCCACAGCGGGGCCAACACCGGGGAGCTGTTTTTT
TRBJ2-7	-	TRBV6-6	-	15	CASSSGRQVSYEQYF	TGTGCCAGCAGTTCTGGACGACAGGTCTCCTACGAGCAGTACTTC
TRBJ1-1	few	TRBV7-9	-	12	CASSPYSREAFF	TGTGCCAGCAGCCCTTACTCCCGTGAAGCTTTCTTT
TRBJ1-4	few	TRBV4-3	-	17	CASSQSGQLATNEKLFF	TGCGCCAGCAGCCAGTCGGGACAACTTGCAACTAATGAAAAACTGTTTTTT
TRBJ2-7	many	TRBV10-3	-	13	CAISQERGYEQYF	TGTGCCATCAGCCAGGAAAGGGGCTACGAGCAGTACTTC
TRBJ2-1	-	TRBV20-1	-	15	CSAPNLDPRYNEQFF	TGCAGTGCTCCGAATCTGGATCCGAGGTACAATGAGCAGTTCTTC
TRBJ1-3	few	TRBV7-2	-	14	CASSLARGGNTIYF	TGTGCCAGCAGCTTAGCGCGAGGTGGAAACACCATATATTTT
TRBJ1-1	few	TRBV27	-	20	CASSLWAPPSNQRRDTEAFF	TGTGCCAGCAGTTTATGGGCCCCACCGTCAAACCAGCGCAGGGACACTGAAGCTTTCTTT
TRBJ2-7	many	TRBV10-3	TRBD2	15	CAISLAGTSGGEQYF	TGTGCCATCAGCCTAGCCGGGACTAGCGGGGGGGAGCAGTACTTC
TRBJ2-5	many	TRBV5-1	-	15	CASSLSFLAQETQYF	TGCGCCAGCAGCTTGTCGTTTCTAGCCCAAGAGACCCAGTACTTC
TRBJ1-6	-	TRBV20-1	-	13	CSAQGPANSPLHF	TGCAGTGCTCAGGGACCGGCCAATTCACCCCTCCACTTT
TRBJ1-4	few	TRBV12-3/TRBV12-4	-	14	CASSLGGANEKLFF	TGTGCCAGCAGTTTGGGGGGAGCTAATGAAAAACTGTTTTTT
TRBJ2-7	many	TRBV12-3/TRBV12-4	-	14	CASSLRWGAYEQYF	TGTGCCAGCAGTTTGCGGTGGGGGGCCTACGAGCAGTACTTC
TRBJ1-6	few	TRBV20-1	TRBD1	14	CSAPRDRDNSPLHF	TGCAGTGCTCCACGCGACAGGGATAATTCACCCCTCCACTTT